Shown below are 18 T cell receptor beta chains from a single sample sequenced in a study of CD8+ T cells in alopecia areata. TCR sequencing used cDNA made by reverse transcription of extracted RNA. The data were produced by immunoSEQ multiplex PCR, yet TCRdb's version contains in-frame clones alone and is incomplete. Of under 250,000 clones in the sample, approximately 53% were seen once. The sample taken for sequencing was CD8+ T cells sorted from blood. The receptors were gathered from a human donor in good health.

The CDR3 DNA sequence: TGCGCCAGCAGCCAAGACGCAGGCTATGGCTACACCTTC. Translated: CASSQDAGYGYTF. The chain has TRBV4-1 and TRBJ1-2; D is unclear. The CDR3 is 13 amino acids. Germline values: CDR1 MGHRA, CDR2 YSYEKL. Trimming removed 0 bases from V and 4 bases from J, with 6 bases in between.

Comment on this clone: At the DNA level, this CDR3 is encoded by other sequences in the same sample as well. The chain carries TRBV6-5 and TRBJ1-1, with 8 bases matching TRBD1. Per germline, CDR1 MNHEY and CDR2 SVGAGI. Losses at the gene ends were 3 bases for V and 5 bases for J; bases not matched to a gene: 5. The CDR3 spans 14 residues. The CDR3 spells CASSYSGGLTEAFF. The CDR3 coding sequence is TGTGCCAGCAGTTATTCAGGGGGCCTGACTGAAGCTTTCTTT.

This chain joins TRBV29-1 and TRBJ2-1, with D perhaps matching TRBD2 (5 bases). CDR3 length: 11 amino acids. Trimming cost V 7 bases and J 8 bases, with 12 bases left between them. The germline V gene encodes CDR1 SQVTM and CDR2 ANQGSEA. The CDR3 DNA reads TGCAGCGCGCACGGTAGCGATGAGCAGTTCTTC. As protein: CSAHGSDEQFF.

The V gene is TRBV14, the J gene TRBJ2-7; 7 nucleotides agree with TRBD2. Germline V lookup: CDR1 SGHDN, CDR2 FVKESK. The CDR3 sequence is 15 residues long. The J segment lost 0 bases and the V segment lost 3 bases, leaving 5 bases of the junction unmatched. The CDR3 protein is CASSHIAGDSYEQYF. The CDR3 nucleotides are TGTGCCAGCAGCCACATTGCGGGGGACTCCTACGAGCAGTACTTC.

This clone was detected a few times. V usage is TRBV5-4 and J usage is TRBJ1-2; perhaps TRBD1 as D (5 bases). Germline assignment: CDR1 SGHNT and CDR2 YYREEE (reference sequence). Trimming took 3 bases from V and 2 from J, leaving 8 bases between them. This CDR3 is 13 amino acids long. CDR3 sequence reads: CASSWGPNYGYTF. The DNA for the CDR3 is TGTGCCAGCAGCTGGGGACCGAACTATGGCTACACCTTC. Variable domain in full (rest from reference TRBV5-4 and TRBJ1-2): ETGVTQSPTHLIKTRGQQVTLRCSSQSGHNTVSWYQQALGQGPQFIFQYYREEENGRGNFPPRFSGLQFPNYSSELNVNALELDDSALYLCASSWGPNYGYTFGSGTRLTVV.

This clone was seen more than once but under ten times. The rearrangement uses TRBV10-3 and TRBJ2-1, with D possibly TRBD2 on 5 matching bases. CDR1 ENHRY and CDR2 SYGVKD come from the germline V gene. V shed 2 bases and J shed 8 bases, with 10 bases lying between them. The CDR3 is 13 residues long. The chain's CDR3 is CAISEVGEDEQFF. CDR3 nucleotides: TGTGCCATCAGTGAGGTGGGAGAGGATGAGCAGTTCTTC.

This clone was seen only a few times. The rearrangement joins TRBV29-1 to TRBJ1-1; a weak D match, TRBD1 (6 bases). Germline V gene sequence: CDR1 SQVTM, CDR2 ANQGSEA. V lost 6 bases and J lost 4, with 12 bases in between. The CDR3 contains 12 residues. In DNA form, the CDR3 reads TGCAGCGTAGCGGACAGCATCACTGAAGCTTTCTTT. Its protein is CSVADSITEAFF.

The genes are TRBV6-5 and TRBJ1-4; D ambiguous. The germline V and J ends were trimmed by 10 bases and 5 bases, with 11 bases remaining between them. Germline V gene data show CDR1 as MNHEY and CDR2 as SVGAGI. This CDR3 spans 12 amino acids. In nucleotides, the CDR3 is TGTGCCACCAGGATGGGGAATGAAAAACTGTTTTTT. Amino acid sequence: CATRMGNEKLFF.

This clone has just a few counts. V and J are TRBV4-1 and TRBJ2-1, with 10 bases lining up with TRBD2. There are 13 residues in the CDR3. V gave up 5 bases and J gave up 6 bases; unmatched junction bases: 1. The germline V gene has CDR1 MGHRA and CDR2 YSYEKL. CDR3 coding DNA: TGCGCCAGCAGCAGGACTAGCGGCAATGAGCAGTTCTTC. This codes for CASSRTSGNEQFF.

V usage is TRBV29-1 and J usage is TRBJ2-1; a possible D gene is TRBD2 (6 bases). The CDR3 is made up of 11 amino acids. Trimming took off 7 bases at V and 7 bases at J, with 11 bases between the two ends. CDR1 SQVTM and CDR2 ANQGSEA come from the germline V gene. CDR3 sequence (DNA): TGCAGCGCCCCCGCGGGGAATGAGCAGTTCTTC. It specifies CSAPAGNEQFF.

This clone showed up just once. J is TRBJ2-7 and V is TRBV5-1, with D uncertain. The V end lost 6 bases, the J end lost 2 bases, and 15 bases lay between the germline ends. CDR3 length equals 14 residues. Germline V gene data show CDR1 as SGHRS and CDR2 as YFSETQ. CDR3 residues: CASNLFSSAYEQYF. CDR3 DNA sequence: TGCGCCAGCAATCTATTCTCCTCTGCCTACGAGCAGTACTTC.

The V call is TRBV27, the J call TRBJ2-5; D might be TRBD1 or TRBD2, each matching 5 bases. Per the germline V gene, CDR1 is MNHEY and CDR2 is SMNVEV (reference sequence). This CDR3 spans 13 amino acids. Trimming pared 3 bases from V and 5 bases from J, leaving 10 bases between. The CDR3: CASSFLGRETQYF. In DNA form, the CDR3 reads TGTGCCAGCAGTTTCCTGGGACGGGAGACCCAGTACTTC.

The chain uses TRBV5-6 and TRBJ2-7; perhaps D is TRBD1 or TRBD2 (6 bases each). Germline CDR1 SGHDT, CDR2 YYEEEE. V was clipped by 1 base and J by 5 bases, with 13 bases between them. This CDR3 has 14 amino acids. As DNA, the CDR3 is TGTGCCAGCAGCTTGAAAGGGGGGAGCAACGAGCAGTACTTC. This translates into CASSLKGGSNEQYF.

The chain combines TRBV29-1 with TRBJ2-2, with D perhaps matching TRBD2 (6 bases). CDR3 length equals 12 residues. From germline, CDR1 is SQVTM and CDR2 ANQGSEA. The V gene lost 5 bases and the J gene lost 6 bases, with 10 bases spanning the gap. CDR3 amino acids: CSVYAGPGELFF. The CDR3 DNA is TGCAGCGTTTACGCGGGGCCCGGGGAGCTGTTTTTT.

The chain has TRBV5-1 and TRBJ2-1; D is ambiguous. Germline V CDR1 and CDR2: SGHRS, YFSETQ. V was trimmed by 4 bases and J by 5 bases, leaving 10 bases between them. This CDR3 spans 13 amino acids. CDR3 in amino acids: CASSGDTHNEQFF. CDR3 nucleotide sequence: TGCGCCAGCAGCGGTGACACCCACAATGAGCAGTTCTTC.

The chain carries TRBV27 and TRBJ2-3, with D perhaps matching TRBD1 (6 bases). Germline CDR1 reads MNHEY; CDR2 reads SMNVEV (reference sequence). CDR3 length equals 15 residues. Trimming took off 2 bases at V and 2 bases at J, with 11 bases between the two ends. The CDR3 loop is CASSLGGRYTDTQYF. The CDR3, as DNA: TGTGCCAGCAGTTTAGGGGGCAGATACACAGATACGCAGTATTTT.

This clone was detected a few times. This rearrangement joins TRBV29-1 to TRBJ2-7; TRBD2 agrees at 8 bases. CDR1 and CDR2 from the germline V gene are SQVTM and ANQGSEA. The CDR3 has 13 residues. V lost 0 bases and J lost 7; bases outside the gene matches: 5. CDR3 nucleotides: TGCAGCGTTGAAGATGCGGGACTAGGAGAGCAGTACTTC. Its translation is CSVEDAGLGEQYF.

The V gene is TRBV29-1, the J gene TRBJ2-7; D ambiguous. The germline gives CDR1 SQVTM, CDR2 ANQGSEA. Trimming took off 1 base at V and 5 bases at J, with 6 bases between the two ends. This CDR3 is 11 amino acids long. CDR3 sequence reads: CSVEVGNEQYF. DNA for the CDR3: TGCAGCGTTGAAGTGGGTAACGAGCAGTACTTC.